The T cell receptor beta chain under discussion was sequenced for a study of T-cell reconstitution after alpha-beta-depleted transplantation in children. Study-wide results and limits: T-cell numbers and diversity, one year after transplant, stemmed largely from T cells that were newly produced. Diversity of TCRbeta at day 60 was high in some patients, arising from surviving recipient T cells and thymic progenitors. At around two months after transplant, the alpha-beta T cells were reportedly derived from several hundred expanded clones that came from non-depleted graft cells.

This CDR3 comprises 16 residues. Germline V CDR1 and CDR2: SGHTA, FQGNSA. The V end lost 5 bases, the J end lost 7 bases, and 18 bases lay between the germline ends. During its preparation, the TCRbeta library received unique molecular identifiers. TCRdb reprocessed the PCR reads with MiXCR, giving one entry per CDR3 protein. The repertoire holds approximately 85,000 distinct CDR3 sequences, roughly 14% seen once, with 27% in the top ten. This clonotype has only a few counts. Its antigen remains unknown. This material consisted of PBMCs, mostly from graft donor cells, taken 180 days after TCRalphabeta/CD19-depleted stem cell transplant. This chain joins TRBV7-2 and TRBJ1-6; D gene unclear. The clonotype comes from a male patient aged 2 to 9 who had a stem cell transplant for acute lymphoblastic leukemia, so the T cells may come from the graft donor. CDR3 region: CASSLGWQERNSPLHF. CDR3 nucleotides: TGTGCCAGCAGCCTAGGTTGGCAGGAGAGGAATTCACCCCTCCACTTT.